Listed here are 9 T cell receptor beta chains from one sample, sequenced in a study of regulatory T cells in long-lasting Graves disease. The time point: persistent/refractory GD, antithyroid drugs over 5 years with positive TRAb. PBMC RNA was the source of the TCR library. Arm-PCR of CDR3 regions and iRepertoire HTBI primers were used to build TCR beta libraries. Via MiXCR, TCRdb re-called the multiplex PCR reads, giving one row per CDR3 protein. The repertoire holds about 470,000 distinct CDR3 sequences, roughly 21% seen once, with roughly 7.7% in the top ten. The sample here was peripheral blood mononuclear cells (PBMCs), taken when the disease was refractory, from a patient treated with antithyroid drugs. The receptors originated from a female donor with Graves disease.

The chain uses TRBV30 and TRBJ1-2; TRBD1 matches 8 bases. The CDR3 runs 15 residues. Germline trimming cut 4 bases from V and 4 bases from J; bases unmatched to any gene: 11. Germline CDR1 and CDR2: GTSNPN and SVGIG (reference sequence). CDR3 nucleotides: TGTGCCTGGACCCGACCGGGACAGGAGGCCTATGGCTACACCTTC. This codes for CAWTRPGQEAYGYTF.

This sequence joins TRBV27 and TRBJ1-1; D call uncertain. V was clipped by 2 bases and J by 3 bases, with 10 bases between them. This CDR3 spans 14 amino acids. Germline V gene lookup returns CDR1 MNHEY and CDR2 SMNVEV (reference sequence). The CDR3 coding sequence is TGTGCCAGCAGTTTAGTTTGGACGGACACTGAAGCTTTCTTT. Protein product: CASSLVWTDTEAFF.

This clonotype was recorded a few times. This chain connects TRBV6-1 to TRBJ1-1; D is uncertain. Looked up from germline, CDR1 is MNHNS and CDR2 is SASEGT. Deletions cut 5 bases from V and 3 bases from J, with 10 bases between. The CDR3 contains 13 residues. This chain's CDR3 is CASSRNTDTEAFF. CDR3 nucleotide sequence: TGTGCCAGCAGTCGCAATACAGACACTGAAGCTTTCTTT.

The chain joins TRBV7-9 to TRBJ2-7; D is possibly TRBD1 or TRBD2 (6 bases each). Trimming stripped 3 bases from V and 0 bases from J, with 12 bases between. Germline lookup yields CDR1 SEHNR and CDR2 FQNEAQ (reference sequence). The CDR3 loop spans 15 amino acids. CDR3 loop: CASSFGGMSSYEQYF. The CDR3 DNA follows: TGTGCCAGCAGCTTCGGGGGCATGAGCTCCTACGAGCAGTACTTC.

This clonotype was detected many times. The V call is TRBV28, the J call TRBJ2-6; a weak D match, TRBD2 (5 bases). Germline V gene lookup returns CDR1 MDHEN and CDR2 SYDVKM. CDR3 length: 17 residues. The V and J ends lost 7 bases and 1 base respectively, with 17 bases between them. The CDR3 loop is CASNPEGAGSGANVLTF. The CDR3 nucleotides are TGTGCCAGCAACCCAGAGGGCGCCGGATCTGGGGCCAACGTCCTGACTTTC.

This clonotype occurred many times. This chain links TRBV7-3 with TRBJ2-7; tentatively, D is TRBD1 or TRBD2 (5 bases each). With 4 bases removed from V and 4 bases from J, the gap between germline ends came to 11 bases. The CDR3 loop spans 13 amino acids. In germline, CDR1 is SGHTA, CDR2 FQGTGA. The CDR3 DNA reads TGTGCCAGCAGCTCCCGGGACGTGTACGAGCAGTACTTC. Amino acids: CASSSRDVYEQYF.

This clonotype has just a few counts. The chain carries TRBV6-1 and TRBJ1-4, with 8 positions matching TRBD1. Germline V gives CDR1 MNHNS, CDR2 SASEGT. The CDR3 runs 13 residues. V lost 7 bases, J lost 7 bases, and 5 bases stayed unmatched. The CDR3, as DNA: TGTGCCAGCAAGACAGGGGAGGGTGAAAAACTGTTTTTT. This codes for CASKTGEGEKLFF.

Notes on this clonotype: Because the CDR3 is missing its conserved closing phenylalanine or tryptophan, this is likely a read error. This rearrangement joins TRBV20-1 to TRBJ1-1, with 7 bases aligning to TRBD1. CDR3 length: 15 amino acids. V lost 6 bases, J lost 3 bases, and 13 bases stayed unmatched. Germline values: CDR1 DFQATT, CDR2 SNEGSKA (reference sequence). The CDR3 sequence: CSAPRAGGDYTEAFI. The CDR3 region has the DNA TGCAGTGCCCCTCGGGCAGGGGGAGACTACACTGAAGCTTTCATT.

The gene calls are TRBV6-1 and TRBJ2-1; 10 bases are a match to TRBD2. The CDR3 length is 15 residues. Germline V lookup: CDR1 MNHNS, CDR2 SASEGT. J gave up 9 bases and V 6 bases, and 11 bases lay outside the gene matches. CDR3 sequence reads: CASRVERGGNGEQFF. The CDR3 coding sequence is TGTGCCAGCAGGGTAGAGCGGGGGGGCAATGGTGAGCAGTTCTTC.